This TCR beta chain was sequenced in a study of cytomegalovirus exposure and HLA in healthy donors. General study results and limits: Usually a TCR sequence was rare, but some public TCRs were found in many donors. Later analysis suggested most CMV-associated TCR beta chains were HLA-restricted. An analysis done earlier found most TCR beta V segments productive about 90% or about 30% of the time.

The PCR used 60 Vbeta and 13 Jbeta primers. The data were produced by immunoSEQ multiplex PCR, yet TCRdb's version contains in-frame clones alone and is incomplete. The sample records some 180,000 clones, around 70% being singletons. About this clone: Antigen specificity is unknown.

V was clipped by 5 bases and J by 0 bases, with 20 bases between them. CDR3 length: 19 amino acids. Germline CDR1 ENHRY, CDR2 SYGVKD. The receptor was isolated from a male donor in good health and CMV-seronegative. The sample comprised PBMCs. The genes are TRBV10-3 and TRBJ2-6, with D perhaps matching TRBD2 (5 bases). CDR3 in amino acids: CAISSPSRVGSSGANVLTF. The CDR3 nucleotides read TGTGCCATCAGTTCTCCCTCGCGGGTGGGGTCCTCTGGGGCCAACGTCCTGACTTTC.